The sequence of this TCR beta chain was determined in a study of patients and donors after allogeneic stem cell transplantation. The junction had 5 bases not matched to a gene; V was cut back by 4 bases and J by 0 bases. The CDR3 loop spans 16 amino acids. CDR1 is LNHDA, CDR2 SQIVND, per germline (reference sequence). A few counts support this clonotype. TCRdb re-derived calls from the RT-PCR reads in MiXCR, one entry per CDR3 protein. The sample carries approximately 430,000 distinct CDR3 sequences, more than 15% recorded once. V and J are TRBV19 and TRBJ2-1; 8 bases line up with TRBD2. Source material: blood, either unsorted or a sorted T cell fraction (not recorded which). The receptor was isolated from a human donor who was either an allogeneic HSCT recipient or a stem cell or donor lymphocyte infusion donor (not recorded which). It is not recorded whose cells these are; they may come from a transplant donor. CDR3 sequence (DNA): TGTGCCAGTAGTAGTCGCGGGGGGACCTCCTACAATGAGCAGTTCTTC. Encoded protein: CASSSRGGTSYNEQFF.